This TCR beta chain was observed in a study of T cells after yellow fever vaccination. In this sample, this clonotype turned up a few times. TCRdb re-analysed the 5' RACE reads in MiXCR, keeping a single row per CDR3 protein. The profile shows 500,000 to 650,000 distinct CDR3 sequences, around 17% of them singletons. The sequence was obtained from a man between 18 and 35 years old who received the YFV17D yellow fever vaccine. Sequenced here: PBMCs, sampled about 5 days after the first yellow fever vaccination.

In DNA form, the CDR3 reads TGTGCCAGCAGCTTAGGGGGGCGGCTAATCAGGCAGTTCTTC. This codes for CASSLGGRLIRQFF. The chain links TRBV11-2 to TRBJ2-1; maybe TRBD1 (6 bases). Per the germline V gene, CDR1 is SGHAT and CDR2 is FQNNGV. The V and J ends lost 1 base and 12 bases respectively, with 16 bases between them. The CDR3 contains 14 residues. The full variable domain, completed using reference TRBV11-2 and TRBJ2-1, is EAGVAQSPRYKIIEKRQSVAFWCNPISGHATLYWYQQILGQGPKLLIQFQNNGVVDDSQLPKDRFSAERLKGVDSTLKIQPAKLEDSAVYLCASSLGGRLIRQFFGPGTRLTVL.